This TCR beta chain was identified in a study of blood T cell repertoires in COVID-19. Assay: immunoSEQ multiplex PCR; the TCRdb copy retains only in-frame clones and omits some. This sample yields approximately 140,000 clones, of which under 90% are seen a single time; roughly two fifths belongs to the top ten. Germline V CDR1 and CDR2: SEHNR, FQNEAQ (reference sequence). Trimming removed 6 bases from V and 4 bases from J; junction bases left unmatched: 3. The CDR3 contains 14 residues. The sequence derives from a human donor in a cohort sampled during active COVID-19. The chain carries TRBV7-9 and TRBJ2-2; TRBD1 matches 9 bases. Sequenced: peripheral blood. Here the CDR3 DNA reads TGTGCCAGCAGGCCGACAGGGGGCACCGGGGAGCTGTTTTTT. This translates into CASRPTGGTGELFF.